The 22 T cell receptor beta chains below come from one sample, sequenced in a study of T-cell reconstitution after alpha-beta-depleted transplantation in children. Library preparation (for TCRbeta) was performed with unique molecular identifiers. Each CDR3 protein gets one entry after TCRdb re-called the PCR reads with MiXCR. This sample has about 110,000 distinct CDR3 sequences, with approximately 22% found just once. Sequenced material: PBMCs, mostly from graft donor cells, taken 180 days after TCRalphabeta/CD19-depleted stem cell transplant. The receptor set was obtained from a male patient aged 2 to 9 who had a stem cell transplant for chronic granulomatous disease, so the T cells may come from the graft donor.

The CDR3 DNA sequence: TGTGCCAGCAGCAAAAAGGGGTCCCCCTACGAGCAGTACTTC. It is translated as CASSKKGSPYEQYF. The chain employs TRBV21-1 and TRBJ2-7; the table's D gene call, TRBD1, was not cross checked with the DNA. TRBV21-1 constitutes a pseudogene. The CDR3 loop spans 14 amino acids.

This chain joins TRBV29-1 and TRBJ2-3; no definite D call. Germline CDR1 and CDR2: SQVTM and ANQGSEA. V lost 0 bases, J lost 4 bases, and 11 bases lay in between. The CDR3 extends over 14 amino acids. CDR3 nucleotide sequence: TGCAGCGTTGAAGATCGGGCAGGCGCAGATACGCAGTATTTT. As protein: CSVEDRAGADTQYF.

This clonotype has a single count. The chain joins TRBV4-3 to TRBJ2-3; D might be TRBD1 (5 bases). Germline loops: CDR1 LGHNA, CDR2 YSLEER. The CDR3 sequence is 15 residues long. V was clipped by 4 bases and J by 1 base, with 12 bases between them. This CDR3 is CASSRDSLGTDTQYF. The CDR3 DNA sequence: TGCGCCAGCAGCCGCGACAGTTTGGGCACAGATACGCAGTATTTT.

This clonotype has a handful of counts. J is TRBJ2-1 and V is TRBV4-1; D unresolved. Germline V gene data show CDR1 as MGHRA and CDR2 as YSYEKL. Trimming took 3 bases from V and 4 from J, leaving 10 bases between them. The CDR3 contains 14 residues. CDR3 coding DNA: TGCGCCAGCAGCCAGCCAGGACGGTACAATGAGCAGTTCTTC. Translating it yields CASSQPGRYNEQFF.

This chain connects TRBV18 to TRBJ2-5; D possibly corresponds to TRBD2 (7 bases). The CDR3 is made up of 15 amino acids. Germline-derived CDR1 and CDR2 are KGHSH and LQKENI. V was shortened by 2 bases and J by 5 bases, with 15 bases between the two germline ends. This CDR3 is CASSPSSGGRETQYF. The CDR3 DNA reads TGTGCCAGCTCACCAAGTTCGGGGGGCCGGGAGACCCAGTACTTC.

There are a few counts of this clonotype. The V call is TRBV7-6, the J call TRBJ2-1; TRBD1 aligns across 9 bases. Germline CDR1 and CDR2: SGHVS and FNYEAQ. Losses at the gene ends were 5 bases for V and 2 bases for J; bases not matched to a gene: 4. This CDR3 has 15 amino acids. CDR3 nucleotides: TGTGCCAGCAGCCCTGGACAGGGGCCCTACAATGAGCAGTTCTTC. Its translation is CASSPGQGPYNEQFF.

This clonotype appeared many times. V is TRBV25-1 and J is TRBJ2-7; 11 bases are shared with TRBD1. Germline assignment: CDR1 MGHDK and CDR2 SYGVNS. The CDR3 runs to 17 residues. Losses at the gene ends were 3 bases for V and 3 bases for J; bases not matched to a gene: 10. The chain's CDR3 is CASSDGDRGRKGYEQYF. The CDR3 region has the DNA TGTGCCAGCAGTGATGGGGACAGGGGGAGAAAAGGCTACGAGCAGTACTTC.

The J gene is TRBJ1-2, the V gene TRBV25-1; no clear D. Deletions cut 3 bases from V and 5 bases from J, with 13 bases between. The CDR3 totals 14 residues. Germline-derived CDR1 and CDR2 are MGHDK and SYGVNS. CDR3 in DNA: TGTGCCAGCAGTGATTATGCTTCCCTTTATGGCTACACCTTC. Protein sequence: CASSDYASLYGYTF.

This clonotype was seen a handful of times. Relative to the germline gene, one junction end is altered; a read error may explain this. The J gene is TRBJ2-6, the V gene TRBV5-1; weak D call: TRBD1 (5 bases). The CDR3 sequence is 15 residues long. Germline values: CDR1 SGHRS, CDR2 YFSETQ. The CDR3 DNA reads TGCGCCAGCAGCTTGTGGCCATCTGGGGCCAACGGCCTGACTTTC. This encodes CASSLWPSGANGLTF.

This clonotype came up a few times. The genes are TRBV12-3 or TRBV12-4 and TRBJ2-7, with 8 bases that match TRBD1. V lost 5 bases and J lost 3; bases outside the gene matches: 6. CDR3 length: 14 residues. For the CDR3, the DNA is TGTGCCAGCAGTCTCCCAGGGGGCGGCTACGAGCAGTACTTC. This translates into CASSLPGGGYEQYF.

This clonotype was found many times. V and J are TRBV12-3 or TRBV12-4 and TRBJ2-7; D might be TRBD1 (5 bases). V was cut by 6 bases and J by 2 bases, with 14 bases left in between. The CDR3 is 14 residues long. The CDR3 spells CASSLRAPTYEQYF. Written as DNA, the CDR3 is TGTGCCAGCAGCCTCAGGGCCCCAACCTACGAGCAGTACTTC.

The chain carries TRBV7-3 and TRBJ2-1, with 12 nucleotides matching TRBD2. This CDR3 spans 15 amino acids. J lost 2 bases, V lost 5 bases, and 1 base had no gene match. CDR1 and CDR2 (germline): SGHTA, FQGTGA. CDR3 nucleotide sequence: TGTGCCAGCAGCCCTAGCGGGGGGGCCTACAATGAGCAGTTCTTC. The encoded protein is CASSPSGGAYNEQFF.

This clonotype was found many times. This chain links TRBV7-8 with TRBJ2-7, with D perhaps matching TRBD1 (6 bases). Germline V CDR1 and CDR2: SGHVS, FQNEAQ. The CDR3 has 13 amino acids. Between the trimmed V and J ends, which lost 1 base and 6 bases, there was a span of 10 bases. In DNA, the CDR3 is TGTGCCAGCAGCTTAGGGGGCAGGGGCGAGCAGTACTTC. Amino acids: CASSLGGRGEQYF.

This clonotype turned up a few times. This chain joins TRBV29-1 and TRBJ2-7; 7 bases align to TRBD2. Trimming at V came to 0 bases and at J to 6 bases, leaving 11 bases not matched to a gene. The length of the CDR3 is 15 residues. Germline-derived CDR1 and CDR2 are SQVTM and ANQGSEA. CDR3 region: CSVEDWRGGSREQYF. As DNA, the CDR3 is TGCAGCGTTGAAGATTGGCGCGGCGGGAGTCGCGAGCAGTACTTC.

This clonotype has only a few counts. The chain couples TRBV12-3 or TRBV12-4 to TRBJ2-7; D possibly uses TRBD1 or TRBD2 (6 bases each). V lost 11 bases, J lost 2 bases, and 22 bases lay in between. CDR3 length: 15 residues. The CDR3 region has the DNA TGTGCCCCGAGGGGGGAACGCAGCCCCACCTACGAGCAGTACTTC. Translating gives CAPRGERSPTYEQYF.

This clonotype has a count of ten or more. The chain is built from TRBV4-1 and TRBJ2-5, with D perhaps TRBD2 (5 bases). CDR3 length equals 16 residues. V lost 1 base, J lost 2 bases, and 14 bases lay in between. CDR1 and CDR2 (germline): MGHRA, YSYEKL. In DNA form, the CDR3 reads TGCGCCAGCAGCCAAGTCAGCGGATTTATACAAGAGACCCAGTACTTC. Protein sequence: CASSQVSGFIQETQYF.

This clonotype was observed a few times. V is TRBV7-2 and J is TRBJ2-2; D not certain. The CDR3 consists of 14 residues. Between the trimmed V and J ends, which lost 7 bases and 0 bases, there was a span of 9 bases. Germline loops: CDR1 SGHTA, CDR2 FQGNSA. As DNA, the CDR3 is TGTGCCAGCATCCCCTGGGCGAACACCGGGGAGCTGTTTTTT. It is translated as CASIPWANTGELFF.

The rearrangement links TRBV11-2 to TRBJ2-7; 9 nucleotides agree with TRBD2. With 0 bases clipped from V and 0 bases from J, the junction kept 12 bases outside the gene matches. The CDR3 has 19 amino acids. Germline loops: CDR1 SGHAT, CDR2 FQNNGV. CDR3 protein: CASSLEFGASGTLSYEQYF. In DNA, the CDR3 is TGTGCCAGCAGCTTAGAATTTGGGGCTAGCGGGACGCTCTCCTACGAGCAGTACTTC.

This clonotype was counted many times. The V call is TRBV7-9, the J call TRBJ1-5; D is uncertain. The CDR3 spans 13 residues. Germline values: CDR1 SEHNR, CDR2 FQNEAQ (reference sequence). With 5 bases removed from V and 5 bases from J, the gap between germline ends came to 10 bases. As DNA, the CDR3 is TGTGCCAGCAGCCCCCGGGAGGATCAGCCCCAGCATTTT. It is translated as CASSPREDQPQHF. Full variable domain (missing parts from reference TRBV7-9 and TRBJ1-5): DTGVSQNPRHKITKRGQNVTFRCDPISEHNRLYWYRQTLGQGPEFLTYFQNEAQLEKSRLLSDRFSAERPKGSFSTLEIQRTEQGDSAMYLCASSPREDQPQHFGDGTRLSIL.

There are many counts of this clonotype. In DNA, the CDR3 is TGCAGTGCTAGAGATCGTCCCGGGACAGCCTTCGAATTCTTC. As protein: CSARDRPGTAFEFF. The chain uses TRBV20-1 and TRBJ2-1, with 7 bases lining up with TRBD1. V was clipped by 0 bases and J by 16 bases; unmatched bases: 15. Germline lookup yields CDR1 DFQATT and CDR2 SNEGSKA (reference sequence). CDR3 size: 14 residues.

The sample holds one count of this clonotype. The chain recombines TRBV7-9 with TRBJ2-2; TRBD1 matches 8 bases. Germline CDR1 is SEHNR and CDR2 is FQNEAQ (reference sequence). The CDR3 sequence is 14 residues long. J gave up 7 bases and V 6 bases, and 7 bases lay outside the gene matches. Written as DNA, the CDR3 is TGTGCCAGCAGTCCAGAAACAGGGGGCGGGGAGCTGTTTTTT. Translating it yields CASSPETGGGELFF.

This clonotype was seen at least ten times. The chain is built from TRBV24-1 and TRBJ2-2; possibly TRBD1 for D (5 bases). The V end lost 5 bases, the J end lost 1 base, and 13 bases lay between the germline ends. Germline assignment: CDR1 KGHDR and CDR2 SFDVKD. The CDR3 has 16 amino acids. CDR3 DNA sequence: TGTGCCACCAGTGGCCGCTGGGGCCAGAACACCGGGGAGCTGTTTTTT. It translates to CATSGRWGQNTGELFF.